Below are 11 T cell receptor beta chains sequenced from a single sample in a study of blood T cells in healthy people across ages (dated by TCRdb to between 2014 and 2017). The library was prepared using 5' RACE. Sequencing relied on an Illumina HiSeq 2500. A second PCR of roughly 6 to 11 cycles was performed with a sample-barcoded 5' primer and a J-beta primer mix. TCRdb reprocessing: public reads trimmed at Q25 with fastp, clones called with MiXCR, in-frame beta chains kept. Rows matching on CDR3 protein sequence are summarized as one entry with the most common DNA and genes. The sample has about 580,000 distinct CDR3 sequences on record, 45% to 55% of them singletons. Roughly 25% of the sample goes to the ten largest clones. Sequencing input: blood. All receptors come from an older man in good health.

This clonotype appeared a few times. CDR3 DNA: TGCGCCAGCAGCCTCGGGACAGTACCTGGGGCGGCGCTTGAGACCCAGTACTTC. This translates into CASSLGTVPGAALETQYF. This chain uses TRBV5-1 with TRBJ2-5; 7 positions agree with TRBD1. The CDR3 covers 18 residues. CDR1 and CDR2 (germline): SGHRS, YFSETQ. V shed 4 bases and J 5 bases; nucleotides not matched to a gene: 20.

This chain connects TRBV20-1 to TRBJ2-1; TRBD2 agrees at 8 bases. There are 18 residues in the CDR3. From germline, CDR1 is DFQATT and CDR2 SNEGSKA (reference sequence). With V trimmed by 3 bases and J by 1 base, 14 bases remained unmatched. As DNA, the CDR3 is TGCAGTGCTAGCCCCGCCAGCGGGAGTAGAGGGTCCTACAATGAGCAGTTCTTC. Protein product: CSASPASGSRGSYNEQFF.

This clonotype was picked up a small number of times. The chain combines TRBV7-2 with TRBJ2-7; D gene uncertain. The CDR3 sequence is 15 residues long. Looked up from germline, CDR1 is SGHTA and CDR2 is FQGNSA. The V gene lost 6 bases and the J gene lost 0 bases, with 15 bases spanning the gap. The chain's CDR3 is CASSPTRAGSYEQYF. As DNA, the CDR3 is TGTGCCAGCAGTCCTACTCGGGCTGGCTCCTACGAGCAGTACTTC.

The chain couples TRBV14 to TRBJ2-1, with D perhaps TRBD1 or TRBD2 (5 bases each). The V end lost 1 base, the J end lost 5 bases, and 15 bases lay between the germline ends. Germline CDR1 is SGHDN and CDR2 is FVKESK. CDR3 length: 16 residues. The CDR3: CASSQAGGFTDNEQFF. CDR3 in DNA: TGTGCCAGCAGCCAAGCTGGGGGATTTACAGACAATGAGCAGTTCTTC.

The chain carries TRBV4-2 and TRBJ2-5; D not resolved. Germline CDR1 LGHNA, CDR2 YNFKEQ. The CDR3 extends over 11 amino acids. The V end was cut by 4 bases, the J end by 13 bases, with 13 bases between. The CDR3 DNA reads TGTGCCAGCAGCCCGGGCGTAGGGTTGTACTTC. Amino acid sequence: CASSPGVGLYF.

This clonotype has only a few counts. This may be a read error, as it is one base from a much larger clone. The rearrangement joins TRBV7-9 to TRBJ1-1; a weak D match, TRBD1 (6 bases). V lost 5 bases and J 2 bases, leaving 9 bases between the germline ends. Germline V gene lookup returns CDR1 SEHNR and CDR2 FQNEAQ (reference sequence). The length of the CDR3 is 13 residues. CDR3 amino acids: CASSQDSNTEAFF. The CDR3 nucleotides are TGTGCCAGCAGCCAGGACAGTAACACTGAAGCTTTCTTT.

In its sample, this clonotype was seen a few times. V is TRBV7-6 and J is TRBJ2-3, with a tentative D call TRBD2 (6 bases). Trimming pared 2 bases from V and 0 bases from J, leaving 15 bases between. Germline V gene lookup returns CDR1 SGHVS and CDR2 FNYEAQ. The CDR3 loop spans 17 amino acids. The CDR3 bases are TGTGCCAGCAGCTTAAGGGCCTCTAGCGCTAGCACAGATACGCAGTATTTT. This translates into CASSLRASSASTDTQYF.

CDR3 DNA sequence: TGTGCCAGCAGCTTTACTACTAGCGGGGGGAAGTCCTACGAGCAGTACTTC. Translating gives CASSFTTSGGKSYEQYF. The chain couples TRBV7-2 to TRBJ2-7; 12 positions agree with TRBD2. The CDR3 runs to 17 residues. The germline CDR1 and CDR2 sequences are SGHTA and FQGNSA. V was clipped by 3 bases and J by 1 base; unmatched bases: 7.

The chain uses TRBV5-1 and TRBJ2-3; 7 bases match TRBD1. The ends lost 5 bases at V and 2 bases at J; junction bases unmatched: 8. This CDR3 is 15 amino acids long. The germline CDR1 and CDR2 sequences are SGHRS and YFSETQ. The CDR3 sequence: CASSRTGQLTDTQYF. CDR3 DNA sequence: TGCGCCAGCAGTCGGACGGGACAGCTCACAGATACGCAGTATTTT.

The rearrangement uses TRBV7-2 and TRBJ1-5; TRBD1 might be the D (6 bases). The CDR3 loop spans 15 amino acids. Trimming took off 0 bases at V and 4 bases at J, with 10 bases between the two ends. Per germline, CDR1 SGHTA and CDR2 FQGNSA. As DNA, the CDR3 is TGTGCCAGCAGCTTAGCCAGGGGTGGAAATCAGCCCCAGCATTTT. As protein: CASSLARGGNQPQHF.

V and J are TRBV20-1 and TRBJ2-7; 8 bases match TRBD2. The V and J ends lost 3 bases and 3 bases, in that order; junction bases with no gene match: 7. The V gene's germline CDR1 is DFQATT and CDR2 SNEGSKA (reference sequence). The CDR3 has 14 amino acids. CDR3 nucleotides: TGCAGTGCTAGCCCTGGACTAGCTAGCTACGAGCAGTACTTC. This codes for CSASPGLASYEQYF.